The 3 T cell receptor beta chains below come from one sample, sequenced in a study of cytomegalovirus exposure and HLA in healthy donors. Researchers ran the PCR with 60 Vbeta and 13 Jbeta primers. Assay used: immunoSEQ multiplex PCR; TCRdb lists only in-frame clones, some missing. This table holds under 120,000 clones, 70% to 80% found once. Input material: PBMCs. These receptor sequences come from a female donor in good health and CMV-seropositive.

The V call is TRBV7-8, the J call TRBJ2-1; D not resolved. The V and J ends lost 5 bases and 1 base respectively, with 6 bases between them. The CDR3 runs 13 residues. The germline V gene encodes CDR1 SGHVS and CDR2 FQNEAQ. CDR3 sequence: CASSRTSYNEQFF. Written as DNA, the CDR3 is TGTGCCAGCAGCCGAACTTCCTACAATGAGCAGTTCTTC.

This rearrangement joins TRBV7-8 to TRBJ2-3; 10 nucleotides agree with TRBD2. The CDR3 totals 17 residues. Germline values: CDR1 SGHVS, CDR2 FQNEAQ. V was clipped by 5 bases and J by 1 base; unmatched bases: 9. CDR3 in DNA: TGTGCCAGCAGCGTCCGCCGCACTAGCGGGGGCACAGATACGCAGTATTTT. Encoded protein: CASSVRRTSGGTDTQYF.

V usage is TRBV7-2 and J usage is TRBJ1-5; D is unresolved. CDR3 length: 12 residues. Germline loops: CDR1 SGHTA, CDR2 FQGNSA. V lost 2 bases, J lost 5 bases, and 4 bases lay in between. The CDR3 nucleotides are TGTGCCAGCAGCTTAAGAGATCAGCCCCAGCATTTT. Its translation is CASSLRDQPQHF.